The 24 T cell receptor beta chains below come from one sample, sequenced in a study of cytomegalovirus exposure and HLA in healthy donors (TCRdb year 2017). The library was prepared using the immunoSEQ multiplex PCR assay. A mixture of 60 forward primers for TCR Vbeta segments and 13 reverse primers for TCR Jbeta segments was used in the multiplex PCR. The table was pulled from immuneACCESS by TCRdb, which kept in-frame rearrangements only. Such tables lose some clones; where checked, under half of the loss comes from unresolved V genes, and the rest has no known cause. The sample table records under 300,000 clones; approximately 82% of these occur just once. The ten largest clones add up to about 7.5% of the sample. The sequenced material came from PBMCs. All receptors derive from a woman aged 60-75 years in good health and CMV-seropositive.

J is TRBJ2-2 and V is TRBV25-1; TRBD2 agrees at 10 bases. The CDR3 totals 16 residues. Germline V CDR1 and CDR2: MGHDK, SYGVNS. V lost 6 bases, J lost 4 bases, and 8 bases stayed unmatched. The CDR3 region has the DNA TGTGCCAGCAGCCCCATAGCGGGAGGAGGCACCGGGGAGCTGTTTTTT. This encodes CASSPIAGGGTGELFF.

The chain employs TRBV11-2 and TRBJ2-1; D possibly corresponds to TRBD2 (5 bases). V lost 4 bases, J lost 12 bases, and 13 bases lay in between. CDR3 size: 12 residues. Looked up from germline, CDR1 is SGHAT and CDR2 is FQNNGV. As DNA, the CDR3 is TGTGCCAGCAGCTACCCAAAAGGAGGGCAGTTCTTC. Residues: CASSYPKGGQFF.

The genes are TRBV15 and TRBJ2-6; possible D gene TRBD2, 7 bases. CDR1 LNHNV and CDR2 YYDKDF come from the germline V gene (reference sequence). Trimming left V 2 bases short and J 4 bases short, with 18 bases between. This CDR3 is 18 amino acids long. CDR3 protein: CATSRTGRGGLGANVLTF. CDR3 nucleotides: TGTGCCACCAGCAGAACTGGCAGGGGAGGGCTAGGGGCCAACGTCCTGACTTTC.

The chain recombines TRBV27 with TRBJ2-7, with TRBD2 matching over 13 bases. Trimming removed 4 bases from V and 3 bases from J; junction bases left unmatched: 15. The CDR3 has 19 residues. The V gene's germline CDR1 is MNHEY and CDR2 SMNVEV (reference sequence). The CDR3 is CASSSQLRLAGGLGYEQYF. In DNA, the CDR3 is TGTGCCAGCAGTTCCCAACTTCGACTAGCGGGAGGCCTCGGCTACGAGCAGTACTTC.

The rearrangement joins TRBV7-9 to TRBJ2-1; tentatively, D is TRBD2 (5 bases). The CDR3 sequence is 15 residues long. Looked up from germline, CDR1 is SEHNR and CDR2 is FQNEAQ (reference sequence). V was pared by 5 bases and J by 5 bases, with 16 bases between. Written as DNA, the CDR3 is TGTGCCAGCAGCCCCCGGGGTAGCGCTAACAATGAGCAGTTCTTC. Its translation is CASSPRGSANNEQFF.

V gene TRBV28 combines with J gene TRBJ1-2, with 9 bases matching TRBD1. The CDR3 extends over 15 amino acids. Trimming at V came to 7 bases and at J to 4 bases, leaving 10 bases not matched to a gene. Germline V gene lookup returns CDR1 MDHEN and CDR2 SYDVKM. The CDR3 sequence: CASIQRDRATYGYTF. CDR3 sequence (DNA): TGTGCCAGCATCCAAAGGGACAGGGCTACCTATGGCTACACCTTC.

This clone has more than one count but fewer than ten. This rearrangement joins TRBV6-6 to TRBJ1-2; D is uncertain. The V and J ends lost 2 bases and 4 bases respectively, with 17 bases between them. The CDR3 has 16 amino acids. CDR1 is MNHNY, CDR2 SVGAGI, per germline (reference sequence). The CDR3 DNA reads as TGTGCCAGCAGTTACCCCAACGGACTGCAGAGCTATGGCTACACCTTC. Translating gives CASSYPNGLQSYGYTF.

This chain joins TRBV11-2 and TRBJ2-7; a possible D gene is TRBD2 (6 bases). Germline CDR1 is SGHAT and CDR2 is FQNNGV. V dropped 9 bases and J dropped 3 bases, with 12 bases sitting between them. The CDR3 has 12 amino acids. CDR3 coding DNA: TGTGCCAGTAGACCCGGGGGCTACGAGCAGTACTTC. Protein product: CASRPGGYEQYF.

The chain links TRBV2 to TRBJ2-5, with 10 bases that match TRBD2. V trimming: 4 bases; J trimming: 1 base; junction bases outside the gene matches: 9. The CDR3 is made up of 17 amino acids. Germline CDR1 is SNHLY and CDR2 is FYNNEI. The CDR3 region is CASSVPSGRPLQETQYF. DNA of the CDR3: TGTGCCAGCAGTGTTCCTAGCGGGAGACCCCTCCAAGAGACCCAGTACTTC.

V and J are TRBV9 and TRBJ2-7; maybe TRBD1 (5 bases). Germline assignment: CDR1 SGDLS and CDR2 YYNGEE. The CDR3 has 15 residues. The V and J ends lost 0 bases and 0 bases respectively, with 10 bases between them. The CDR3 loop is CASSVERGPSYEQYF. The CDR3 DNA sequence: TGTGCCAGCAGCGTAGAAAGGGGTCCCTCCTACGAGCAGTACTTC.

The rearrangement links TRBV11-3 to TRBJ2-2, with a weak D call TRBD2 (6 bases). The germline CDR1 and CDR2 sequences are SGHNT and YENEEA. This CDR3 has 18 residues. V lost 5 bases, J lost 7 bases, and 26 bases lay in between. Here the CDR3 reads CASSPRTGSSGLGGELFF. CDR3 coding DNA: TGTGCCAGCAGCCCGCGGACCGGGAGTTCGGGACTCGGCGGGGAGCTGTTTTTT. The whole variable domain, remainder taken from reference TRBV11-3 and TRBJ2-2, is EAGVVQSPRYKIIEKKQPVAFWCNPISGHNTLYWYLQNLGQGPELLIRYENEEAVDDSQLPKDRFSAERLKGVDSTLKIQPAELGDSAVYLCASSPRTGSSGLGGELFFGEGSRLTVL.

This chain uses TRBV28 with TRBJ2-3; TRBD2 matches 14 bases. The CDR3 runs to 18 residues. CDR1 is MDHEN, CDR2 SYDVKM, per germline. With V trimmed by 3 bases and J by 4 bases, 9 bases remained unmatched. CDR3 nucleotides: TGTGCCAGCAGTTTCCTGGGACTAGCGGGAGTCGAGGCAGATACGCAGTATTTT. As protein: CASSFLGLAGVEADTQYF.

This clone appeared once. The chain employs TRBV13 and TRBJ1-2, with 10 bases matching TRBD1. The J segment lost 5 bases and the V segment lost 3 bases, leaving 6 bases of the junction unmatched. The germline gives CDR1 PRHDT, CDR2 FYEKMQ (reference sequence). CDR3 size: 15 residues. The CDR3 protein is CASSLGGQGIYGYTF. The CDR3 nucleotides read TGTGCCAGCAGCTTGGGGGGACAGGGGATTTATGGCTACACCTTC.

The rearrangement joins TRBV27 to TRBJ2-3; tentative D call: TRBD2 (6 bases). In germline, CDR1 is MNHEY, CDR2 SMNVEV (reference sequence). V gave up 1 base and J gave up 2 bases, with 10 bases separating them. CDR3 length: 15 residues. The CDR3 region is CASSLYSGITDTQYF. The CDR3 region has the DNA TGTGCCAGCAGTTTATATAGCGGTATCACAGATACGCAGTATTTT.

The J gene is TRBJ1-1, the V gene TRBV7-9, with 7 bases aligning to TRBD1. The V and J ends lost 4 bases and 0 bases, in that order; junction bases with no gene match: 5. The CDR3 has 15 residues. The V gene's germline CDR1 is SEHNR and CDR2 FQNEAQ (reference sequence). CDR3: CASSSGQLMNTEAFF. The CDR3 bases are TGTGCCAGCAGCTCGGGACAGCTCATGAACACTGAAGCTTTCTTT.

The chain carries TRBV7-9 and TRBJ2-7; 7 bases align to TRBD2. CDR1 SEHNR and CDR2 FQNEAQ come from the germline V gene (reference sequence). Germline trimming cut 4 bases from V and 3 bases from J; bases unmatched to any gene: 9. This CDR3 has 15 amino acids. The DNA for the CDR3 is TGTGCCAGCAGCTCCCGGACTAGGATAGTCTACGAGCAGTACTTC. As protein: CASSSRTRIVYEQYF. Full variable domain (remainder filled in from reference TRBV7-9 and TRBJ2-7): DTGVSQNPRHKITKRGQNVTFRCDPISEHNRLYWYRQTLGQGPEFLTYFQNEAQLEKSRLLSDRFSAERPKGSFSTLEIQRTEQGDSAMYLCASSSRTRIVYEQYFGPGTRLTVT.

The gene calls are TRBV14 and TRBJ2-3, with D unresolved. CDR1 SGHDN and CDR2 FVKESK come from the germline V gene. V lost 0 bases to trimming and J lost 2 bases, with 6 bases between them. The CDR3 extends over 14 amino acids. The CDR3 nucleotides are TGTGCCAGCAGCCAAGATTACATCACAGATACGCAGTATTTT. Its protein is CASSQDYITDTQYF.

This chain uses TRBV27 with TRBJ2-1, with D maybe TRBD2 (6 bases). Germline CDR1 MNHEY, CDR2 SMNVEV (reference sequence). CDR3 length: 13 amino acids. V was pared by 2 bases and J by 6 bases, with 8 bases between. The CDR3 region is CASSLAGINEQFF. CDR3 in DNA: TGTGCCAGCAGTTTAGCGGGAATCAATGAGCAGTTCTTC.

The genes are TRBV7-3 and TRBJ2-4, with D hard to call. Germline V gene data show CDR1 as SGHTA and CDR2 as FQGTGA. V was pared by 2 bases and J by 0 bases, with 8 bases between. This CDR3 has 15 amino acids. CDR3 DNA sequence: TGTGCCAGCAGCTTATCTTCGGGAGCCAAAAACATTCAGTACTTC. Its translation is CASSLSSGAKNIQYF.

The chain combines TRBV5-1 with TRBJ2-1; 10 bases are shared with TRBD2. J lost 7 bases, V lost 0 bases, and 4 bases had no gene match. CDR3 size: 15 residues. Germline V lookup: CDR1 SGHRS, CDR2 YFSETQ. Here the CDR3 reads CASSLGLAGANEQFF. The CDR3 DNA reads TGCGCCAGCAGCTTGGGGCTAGCGGGAGCAAATGAGCAGTTCTTC. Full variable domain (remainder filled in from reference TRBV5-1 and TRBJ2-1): KAGVTQTPRYLIKTRGQQVTLSCSPISGHRSVSWYQQTPGQGLQFLFEYFSETQRNKGNFPGRFSGRQFSNSRSEMNVSTLELGDSALYLCASSLGLAGANEQFFGPGTRLTVL.

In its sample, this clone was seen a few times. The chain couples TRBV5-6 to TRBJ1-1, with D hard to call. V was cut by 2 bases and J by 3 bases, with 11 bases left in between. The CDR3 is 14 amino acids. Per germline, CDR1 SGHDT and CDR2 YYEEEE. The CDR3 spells CASSLRMGHTEAFF. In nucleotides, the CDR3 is TGTGCCAGCAGCTTAAGGATGGGCCACACTGAAGCTTTCTTT.

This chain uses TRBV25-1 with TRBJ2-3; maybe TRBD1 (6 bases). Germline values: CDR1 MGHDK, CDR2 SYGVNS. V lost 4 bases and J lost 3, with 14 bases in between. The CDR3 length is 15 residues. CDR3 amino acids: CASSVDEQGTDTQYF. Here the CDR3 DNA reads TGTGCCAGCAGTGTGGACGAACAGGGAACAGATACGCAGTATTTT.

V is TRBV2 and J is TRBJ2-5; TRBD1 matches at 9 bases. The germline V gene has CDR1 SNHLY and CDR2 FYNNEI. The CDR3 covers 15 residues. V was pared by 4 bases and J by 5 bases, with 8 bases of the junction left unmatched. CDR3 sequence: CASSARQGVGETQYF. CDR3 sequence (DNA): TGTGCCAGCAGTGCAAGACAGGGGGTGGGGGAGACCCAGTACTTC.

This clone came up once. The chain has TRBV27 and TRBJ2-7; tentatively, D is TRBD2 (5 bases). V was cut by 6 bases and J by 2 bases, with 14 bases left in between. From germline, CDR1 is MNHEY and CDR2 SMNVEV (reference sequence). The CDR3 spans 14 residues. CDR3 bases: TGTGCCAGCAGCCTTATGAGGGCACCCTACGAGCAGTACTTC. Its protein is CASSLMRAPYEQYF.